What follows describes a single T cell receptor beta chain. Antigen unknown. This specimen belongs to a study of shared clonotypes between healthy human individuals. As for the study in general: The study used three CD4 naive, three CD4 memory, two CD8 naive and one CD8 memory plate per donor. General study results and limits: Generation probabilities of non-shared clonotypes were lower (relative to those shared by all four donors). The sharing of 4.5% to 5% of naive CD4 clonotypes was seen across several donors.

The table came from immunoSEQ multiplex PCR; TCRdb's copy has only in-frame clones and leaves some out. The table lists around 700,000 clones, less than 85% of them singletons. Between the trimmed V and J ends, which lost 4 bases and 6 bases, there was a span of 19 bases. This CDR3 is built from 16 residues. Germline V gene lookup returns CDR1 SGHTS and CDR2 YDEGEE. Each donor was a Caucasian adult residing in Nashville, Tennessee. Sequenced input: memory CD4+ T cells sorted from blood. Subset noted: CD45RA-negative fraction. The receptor was isolated from a woman in her twenties or thirties in good health. The J gene is TRBJ1-4, the V gene TRBV5-8; TRBD1 might be the D (6 bases). The CDR3, as DNA: TGTGCCAGCAGCGCCGGAGGGGGGGCCGGAGATGAAAAACTGTTTTTT. It specifies CASSAGGGAGDEKLFF.